The 24 T cell receptor beta chains in this list originate from one sample, sequenced in a study of blood T cell repertoires in COVID-19. Assay: immunoSEQ multiplex PCR; the TCRdb copy retains only in-frame clones and omits some. In the table there are tens of thousands of clones, roughly 79% of which are singletons. Sample: peripheral blood. These receptor sequences come from a man older than 75 with acute or convalescent COVID-19.

This chain connects TRBV11-2 to TRBJ1-6; 7 nucleotides agree with TRBD1. Germline CDR1 reads SGHAT; CDR2 reads FQNNGV. J was trimmed by 5 bases and V by 5 bases; bases with no gene match: 6. This CDR3 is built from 15 residues. As DNA, the CDR3 is TGTGCCAGCAGCCCGACAGGGTTTGATAATTCACCCCTCCACTTT. It yields the protein CASSPTGFDNSPLHF.

The V call is TRBV5-1, the J call TRBJ1-2; the D gene is possibly TRBD1 (6 bases). V gave up 5 bases and J gave up 5 bases, with 10 bases separating them. CDR1 is SGHRS and CDR2 is YFSETQ in the germline V gene. The CDR3 spans 12 residues. CDR3 DNA: TGCGCCAGCAGTCCAGGGGAGTATGGCTACACCTTC. Translating it yields CASSPGEYGYTF.

The chain recombines TRBV30 with TRBJ1-3; tentatively, D is TRBD1 (5 bases). Germline V gives CDR1 GTSNPN, CDR2 SVGIG (reference sequence). The CDR3 is 12 residues long. The CDR3 here is CASGGSGNTIYF. The CDR3 DNA is TGTGCTTCCGGGGGCTCTGGAAACACCATATATTTT.

This chain joins TRBV11-1 and TRBJ1-3; 7 bases are shared with TRBD1. Unmatched junction bases numbered 3, after V lost 4 bases and J lost 0 bases. The CDR3 is made up of 15 amino acids. Germline CDR1 SGHAT, CDR2 FQDESV (reference sequence). CDR3 sequence: CASSSGQISGNTIYF. CDR3 in DNA: TGTGCCAGCAGCTCGGGACAGATCTCTGGAAACACCATATATTTT.

V gene TRBV5-1 combines with J gene TRBJ2-1; 9 nucleotides agree with TRBD2. The length of the CDR3 is 15 residues. Germline CDR1 SGHRS, CDR2 YFSETQ. V shed 4 bases, J shed 3 bases, and the junction held 5 bases outside the gene matches. The CDR3 DNA sequence: TGCGCCAGCAGCCCCCGGACTAGCGACTACAATGAGCAGTTCTTC. Translation gives CASSPRTSDYNEQFF.

This rearrangement joins TRBV25-1 to TRBJ1-1; 7 bases align to TRBD1. The CDR3 runs to 14 residues. Looked up from germline, CDR1 is MGHDK and CDR2 is SYGVNS. V lost 5 bases and J lost 4; bases outside the gene matches: 7. CDR3 bases: TGTGCCAGCAGTCAGACAGGGTTCGGCACTGAAGCTTTCTTT. Amino acid sequence: CASSQTGFGTEAFF.

This clone was recorded a few times. The gene calls are TRBV5-6 and TRBJ2-7; 7 bases fit TRBD1. Trimming removed 3 bases from V and 5 bases from J; junction bases left unmatched: 11. This CDR3 is 15 amino acids long. In germline, CDR1 is SGHDT, CDR2 YYEEEE. This chain's CDR3 is CASSSTGQYIHEQYF. CDR3 sequence (DNA): TGTGCCAGCAGCTCCACGGGACAGTATATCCACGAGCAGTACTTC.

This clone was observed once. The rearrangement uses TRBV2 and TRBJ1-5; 9 bases map to TRBD1. J was trimmed by 1 base and V by 6 bases; bases with no gene match: 7. Germline CDR1 reads SNHLY; CDR2 reads FYNNEI. The CDR3 covers 16 residues. The chain's CDR3 is CASRKQGALSNQPQHF. In nucleotides, the CDR3 is TGTGCCAGCAGGAAACAGGGGGCACTAAGCAATCAGCCCCAGCATTTT.

The chain couples TRBV2 to TRBJ2-3; weak D call: TRBD1 (5 bases). This CDR3 contains 13 residues. From germline, CDR1 is SNHLY and CDR2 FYNNEI. Trimming stripped 4 bases from V and 3 bases from J, with 8 bases between. In DNA, the CDR3 is TGTGCCAGCAGTGCCTCAGGGACAGATACGCAGTATTTT. Amino acids: CASSASGTDTQYF.

The genes are TRBV30 and TRBJ2-1; D ambiguous. The V gene lost 4 bases and the J gene lost 4 bases, with 17 bases spanning the gap. Per the germline V gene, CDR1 is GTSNPN and CDR2 is SVGIG (reference sequence). The CDR3 contains 15 residues. The CDR3 DNA reads as TGTGCCTGGAAGAGATTTAGTGGGCCTTACAATGAGCAGTTCTTC. Its protein product is CAWKRFSGPYNEQFF.

V usage is TRBV19 and J usage is TRBJ2-7, with 11 bases that match TRBD2. The germline V gene encodes CDR1 LNHDA and CDR2 SQIVND (reference sequence). The CDR3 spans 16 residues. J gave up 2 bases and V 5 bases, and 8 bases lay outside the gene matches. The CDR3 here is CASSSGGTSGTYEQYF. Here the CDR3 DNA reads TGTGCCAGTAGTTCGGGCGGGACTAGCGGAACCTACGAGCAGTACTTC. The complete variable domain, with remaining parts taken from reference TRBV19 and TRBJ2-7, reads DGGITQSPKYLFRKEGQNVTLSCEQNLNHDAMYWYRQDPGQGLRLIYYSQIVNDFQKGDIAEGYSVSREKKESFPLTVTSAQKNPTAFYLCASSSGGTSGTYEQYFGPGTRLTVT.

The rearrangement uses TRBV3-1 (or the pseudogene TRBV3-2) and TRBJ2-1; unclear D gene. The CDR3 consists of 14 residues. Trimming left V 3 bases short and J 9 bases short, with 15 bases between. Germline V gene sequence: CDR1 LGHDT, CDR2 YNNKEL (reference sequence). In DNA form, the CDR3 reads TGTGCCAGCAGCCAGGCGCAGAGGTTTAGTGAGCAGTTCTTC. This translates into CASSQAQRFSEQFF.

V and J are TRBV7-2 and TRBJ1-3, with a tentative D call TRBD1 (6 bases). V was pared by 1 base and J by 4 bases, with 14 bases between. Germline CDR1 reads SGHTA; CDR2 reads FQGNSA. The CDR3 extends over 16 amino acids. CDR3 region: CASSLGMGAQGNTIYF. DNA for the CDR3: TGTGCCAGCAGCTTAGGGATGGGGGCGCAAGGAAACACCATATATTTT.

Only one count was recorded for this clone. The chain joins TRBV18 to TRBJ2-1, with D perhaps TRBD2 (5 bases). Looked up from germline, CDR1 is KGHSH and CDR2 is LQKENI. This CDR3 contains 14 residues. Trimming removed 6 bases from V and 0 bases from J, with 9 bases in between. CDR3 in amino acids: CASSPRASYNEQFF. The CDR3 DNA reads TGTGCCAGCTCCCCGCGGGCCTCCTACAATGAGCAGTTCTTC.

V is TRBV6-1 and J is TRBJ1-2; weak D call: TRBD1 (5 bases). V was clipped by 3 bases and J by 3 bases, with 20 bases between them. The V gene's germline CDR1 is MNHNS and CDR2 SASEGT. The CDR3 sequence is 17 residues long. CDR3 DNA sequence: TGTGCCAGCAGTGACAGGGAAGGTGGCCCCCGGGACTATGGCTACACCTTC. It encodes CASSDREGGPRDYGYTF.

The chain links TRBV5-1 to TRBJ2-1, with 10 bases fitting TRBD1. This CDR3 is built from 16 residues. V lost 4 bases and J lost 5; bases outside the gene matches: 9. In germline, CDR1 is SGHRS, CDR2 YFSETQ. DNA for the CDR3: TGCGCCAGCAGCAGCCAACCGGGACAGGGGAACAATGAGCAGTTCTTC. Translated: CASSSQPGQGNNEQFF. Together with reference TRBV5-1 and TRBJ2-1, the CDR3 gives the full variable domain: KAGVTQTPRYLIKTRGQQVTLSCSPISGHRSVSWYQQTPGQGLQFLFEYFSETQRNKGNFPGRFSGRQFSNSRSEMNVSTLELGDSALYLCASSSQPGQGNNEQFFGPGTRLTVL.

This chain joins TRBV7-3 and TRBJ2-6, with unresolved D. Trimming cost V 3 bases and J 3 bases, with 3 bases left between them. Per germline, CDR1 SGHTA and CDR2 FQGTGA. The CDR3 contains 13 residues. CDR3 nucleotides: TGTGCCAGCAGCTTTAATGGGGCCAACGTCCTGACTTTC. Translated, it gives CASSFNGANVLTF.

The J gene is TRBJ2-3, the V gene TRBV5-1, with D possibly being TRBD1 (5 bases). The CDR3 covers 14 residues. Deletions cut 9 bases from V and 0 bases from J, with 14 bases between. Germline loops: CDR1 SGHRS, CDR2 YFSETQ. This chain's CDR3 is CATSQDTSTDTQYF. CDR3 sequence (DNA): TGCGCCACCTCACAGGACACTAGCACAGATACGCAGTATTTT.

This chain links TRBV18 with TRBJ1-1; D not certain. Germline loops: CDR1 KGHSH, CDR2 LQKENI. The V end lost 6 bases, the J end lost 0 bases, and 14 bases lay between the germline ends. The CDR3 length is 15 residues. The CDR3 bases are TGTGCCAGCTCTCAACGAGGAAGCATGAACACTGAAGCTTTCTTT. This sequence encodes CASSQRGSMNTEAFF. The full variable domain, in which reference TRBV18 and TRBJ1-1 provide the parts outside the CDR3, is NAGVMQNPRHLVRRRGQEARLRCSPMKGHSHVYWYRQLPEEGLKFMVYLQKENIIDESGMPKERFSAEFPKEGPSILRIQQVVRGDSAAYFCASSQRGSMNTEAFFGQGTRLTVV.

The V call is TRBV28, the J call TRBJ2-2; 8 nucleotides agree with TRBD2. This CDR3 has 16 residues. V shed 5 bases and J 5 bases; nucleotides not matched to a gene: 10. CDR1 and CDR2 (germline): MDHEN, SYDVKM. The CDR3 coding sequence is TGTGCCAGCAGTCCTAGGGTAGCGGGGAGGACCGGGGAGCTGTTTTTT. This encodes CASSPRVAGRTGELFF.

The chain has TRBV7-2 and TRBJ1-5; 8 bases align to TRBD1. J gave up 2 bases and V 5 bases, and 8 bases lay outside the gene matches. CDR1 SGHTA and CDR2 FQGNSA come from the germline V gene. CDR3 size: 16 residues. The CDR3 DNA reads as TGTGCCAGCAGCCCCCAACAGGGGGGAGGCAATCAGCCCCAGCATTTT. Protein sequence: CASSPQQGGGNQPQHF.

This clone was picked up one time. The V call is TRBV14, the J call TRBJ1-2; D perhaps matches TRBD1 (6 bases). Per germline, CDR1 SGHDN and CDR2 FVKESK. This CDR3 comprises 13 residues. V gave up 5 bases and J gave up 2 bases, with 9 bases separating them. The CDR3 bases are TGTGCCAGCAGCTGGGACATGAACTATGGCTACACCTTC. As protein: CASSWDMNYGYTF.

At least ten counts were recorded for this clone. V and J are TRBV4-2 and TRBJ1-2; no definite D call. The germline gives CDR1 LGHNA, CDR2 YNFKEQ. The CDR3 runs 15 residues. The V and J ends lost 0 bases and 0 bases respectively, with 8 bases between them. The CDR3: CASSQETVANYGYTF. The CDR3 nucleotides read TGTGCCAGCAGCCAAGAAACAGTAGCTAACTATGGCTACACCTTC.

The chain combines TRBV11-1 with TRBJ2-1, with a tentative D call TRBD2 (6 bases). This CDR3 is 15 amino acids long. Germline V CDR1 and CDR2: SGHAT, FQDESV (reference sequence). The V and J ends lost 5 bases and 6 bases respectively, with 17 bases between them. Here the CDR3 DNA reads TGTGCCAGCAGCCTCTCTAGCGCGACTGTCAATGAGCAGTTCTTC. Protein product: CASSLSSATVNEQFF.